Listed below are T cell receptor beta chains from one sample, sequenced in a study of cytotoxic CD8 clonotypes in ibrutinib-treated CLL. Libraries were prepared by immunoSEQ multiplex PCR; TCRdb keeps only in-frame clonotypes and omits some of them. The table has approximately 340,000 clones, roughly 71% seen once. The sample in question was PBMCs, obtained after 36 months of ibrutinib treatment. The receptor set was obtained from a human donor with chronic lymphocytic leukemia. CDR3s include the opening cysteine and the closing phenylalanine or tryptophan. A D gene is named only where the DNA matches it firmly. The size field is filled for only some rows; it gives once, few, many or a size class.

V gene	J gene	D gene	clone size	CDR3 protein	CDR3 DNA
TRBV6-1	TRBJ2-3	.	.	CASSESVSPDTQYF	TGTGCCAGCAGTGAATCGGTCTCCCCAGATACGCAGTATTTT
TRBV19	TRBJ2-6	.	.	CASRDPSRGGANVLTF	TGTGCCAGTAGAGACCCGAGTCGTGGTGGGGCCAACGTCCTGACTTTC
TRBV18	TRBJ1-5	TRBD1	.	CASSLIPGQGNQPQHF	TGTGCCAGCTCACTGATTCCGGGACAGGGGAACCAGCCCCAGCATTTT
TRBV11-2	TRBJ2-3	TRBD2	few	CASSLDLRGSQYF	TGTGCCAGCAGCTTAGATTTGCGGGGGTCGCAGTATTTT
TRBV7-6	TRBJ2-1	.	.	CASSLAENEQFF	TGTGCCAGCAGCTTAGCCGAAAATGAGCAGTTCTTC
TRBV7-7	TRBJ1-3	.	.	CASSLGDGNTIYF	TGTGCCAGCAGCTTAGGAGACGGAAACACCATATATTTT
TRBV7-2	TRBJ1-2	TRBD1	.	CASSLGEVRGLGNYGYTF	TGTGCCAGCAGCTTAGGCGAGGTCAGGGGGCTAGGGAACTATGGCTACACCTTC
TRBV7-9	TRBJ2-7	.	.	CASSSPTKTEYSYEQYF	TGTGCCAGCAGCTCCCCCACCAAGACAGAGTACTCCTACGAGCAGTACTTC
TRBV28	TRBJ1-2	.	few	CASSLVGGGYTF	TGTGCCAGCAGTTTGGTCGGGGGTGGCTACACCTTC
TRBV10-3	TRBJ2-6	TRBD1	.	CAISRQGFSGANVLTF	TGTGCCATCAGCCGACAGGGGTTCTCTGGGGCCAACGTCCTGACTTTC
TRBV6-5	TRBJ2-5	.	.	CASSGGQETQYF	TGTGCCAGCAGTGGCGGGCAAGAGACCCAGTACTTC
TRBV28	TRBJ2-7	.	.	CASTSWDEQYF	TGTGCCAGCACATCCTGGGACGAGCAGTACTTC
TRBV21-1	TRBJ2-7	.	few	CASSKITGTYEQYF	TGTGCCAGCAGCAAAATAACAGGGACCTACGAGCAGTACTTC
TRBV29-1	TRBJ2-3	.	.	CSVGPRVWAVDTQYF	TGCAGCGTTGGCCCCCGGGTGTGGGCCGTTGATACGCAGTATTTT
TRBV6-5	TRBJ2-7	.	.	CASSSPGGKPDEQYF	TGTGCCAGCAGCTCTCCTGGGGGAAAACCAGACGAGCAGTACTTC
TRBV28	TRBJ2-1	.	.	CASGRGRAREQFF	TGTGCCAGCGGGAGGGGGAGGGCCAGGGAGCAGTTCTTC
TRBV10-3	TRBJ1-2	TRBD1	.	CAISSQGGGYTF	TGTGCCATCAGTTCACAGGGGGGTGGCTACACCTTC
TRBV11-3	TRBJ2-1	.	once	CASSLGWNEQFF	TGTGCCAGCAGCTTGGGATGGAATGAGCAGTTCTTC
TRBV6-5	TRBJ1-2	TRBD1	.	CASSYFPGGVAYGYTF	TGTGCCAGCAGTTACTTTCCAGGGGGGGTTGCCTATGGCTACACCTTC
TRBV5-4	TRBJ1-1	TRBD1	.	CASSLLQGGTEAFF	TGTGCCAGCAGCTTGTTGCAGGGGGGGACTGAAGCTTTCTTT
TRBV7-9	TRBJ1-6	.	.	CASSLARRQDLNSPLHF	TGTGCCAGCAGCTTAGCGCGACGACAGGACCTTAATTCACCCCTCCACTTT
TRBV13	TRBJ2-7	TRBD1	few	CASSIWTGYEQYF	TGTGCCAGCAGCATCTGGACAGGTTACGAGCAGTACTTC
TRBV28	TRBJ1-2	TRBD1	.	CASSLGQGKPYGYTF	TGTGCCAGCAGTTTAGGACAGGGGAAACCCTATGGCTACACCTTC
TRBV27	TRBJ2-7	.	.	CASSFGWGLDYEQYF	TGTGCCAGCAGTTTTGGATGGGGGCTGGACTACGAGCAGTACTTC
TRBV5-4	TRBJ1-2	TRBD1	.	CASSWGQGNYGYTF	TGTGCCAGCAGCTGGGGACAGGGGAACTATGGCTACACCTTC
TRBV20-1	TRBJ2-1	.	once	CSAPLNEQFF	TGCAGTGCTCCTCTGAATGAGCAGTTCTTC
TRBV18	TRBJ2-7	.	.	CASSRERQTYEQYF	TGTGCCAGCTCCCGGGAGCGGCAAACCTACGAGCAGTACTTC
TRBV2	TRBJ2-7	.	.	CASSRNQGFDGNYSYEQYF	TGTGCCAGCAGTCGAAATCAGGGTTTCGACGGGAACTACTCCTACGAGCAGTACTTC
TRBV7-8	TRBJ1-5	TRBD1	.	CASSHGTGVLQPQHF	TGTGCCAGCAGCCATGGGACAGGGGTATTACAGCCCCAGCATTTT
TRBV6-5	TRBJ1-3	.	.	CASSYFGGPGNTIYF	TGTGCCAGCAGTTACTTCGGGGGGCCTGGAAACACCATATATTTT
TRBV7-8	TRBJ2-5	TRBD2	once	CASSPGLAGETQYF	TGTGCCAGCAGCCCGGGGCTAGCGGGAGAGACCCAGTACTTC
TRBV7-8	TRBJ2-7	TRBD1	once	CASSLASDRGRIAYEQYF	TGTGCCAGCAGCTTAGCGTCGGACAGGGGGCGCATTGCCTACGAGCAGTACTTC
TRBV11-2	TRBJ2-7	.	.	CASSLETGFTYEQYF	TGTGCCAGCAGCTTAGAAACGGGATTCACCTACGAGCAGTACTTC
TRBV9	TRBJ2-7	TRBD2	few	CASSVGFSGGNEQYF	TGTGCCAGCAGCGTAGGCTTTAGCGGGGGGAACGAGCAGTACTTC
TRBV10-2	TRBJ2-7	.	.	CATSRGRFYEQYF	TGCGCCACCAGCAGGGGGAGGTTTTACGAGCAGTACTTC
TRBV29-1	TRBJ2-7	.	once	CSVHTFTGLHYEQYF	TGCAGCGTTCACACCTTTACGGGACTGCACTACGAGCAGTACTTC
TRBV9	TRBJ2-7	.	.	CASSVGAGSYEQYF	TGTGCCAGCAGCGTAGGAGCTGGTTCCTACGAGCAGTACTTC
TRBV12-5	TRBJ2-5	TRBD2	.	CASGSPGRGSETQYF	TGTGCTAGTGGTTCCCCGGGGAGGGGATCTGAGACCCAGTACTTC
TRBV5-1	TRBJ2-5	TRBD2	.	CASSLELAGGRETQYF	TGCGCCAGCAGCTTGGAGCTAGCGGGAGGAAGGGAGACCCAGTACTTC
TRBV29-1	TRBJ1-1	TRBD1	.	CSARGLSTEAFF	TGCAGCGCCAGGGGGCTGAGCACTGAAGCTTTCTTT
TRBV5-1	TRBJ1-6	.	.	CASTDHSSYNSPLHF	TGCGCCAGCACCGATCATAGCTCCTATAATTCACCCCTCCACTTT
TRBV5-5	TRBJ2-7	.	.	CASSTSSYEQYF	TGTGCCAGCAGCACTTCTAGCTACGAGCAGTACTTC
TRBV29-1	TRBJ2-5	.	.	CSVSPRAQETQYF	TGCAGCGTGAGTCCCAGGGCCCAAGAGACCCAGTACTTC
TRBV6-5	TRBJ2-4	.	.	CASSHRAKNIQYF	TGTGCCAGCAGTCACAGAGCCAAAAACATTCAGTACTTC
TRBV5-5	TRBJ1-1	.	.	CASSLDRGIGTEAFF	TGTGCCAGCAGCTTGGATAGGGGAATAGGGACTGAAGCTTTCTTT
TRBV29-1	TRBJ2-3	.	.	CSVTPRDPTDTQYF	TGCAGCGTTACCCCCCGGGACCCCACAGATACGCAGTATTTT
TRBV19	TRBJ2-7	TRBD1	.	CASSIPGQGNHEQYF	TGTGCCAGTAGTATACCGGGACAGGGAAACCACGAGCAGTACTTC
TRBV9	TRBJ2-7	.	.	CASSVGAGSGDEQYF	TGTGCCAGCAGCGTAGGGGCAGGCAGCGGAGACGAGCAGTACTTC
TRBV7-2	TRBJ2-3	.	few	CASSWLGVGTQYF	TGTGCCAGCAGCTGGCTTGGCGTCGGTACGCAGTATTTT
TRBV28	TRBJ2-7	TRBD1	few	CASSLGQGPYEQYF	TGTGCCAGCAGTTTGGGACAGGGTCCCTACGAGCAGTACTTC
TRBV5-1	TRBJ2-3	.	few	CASSSRTSTDTQYF	TGCGCCAGCAGCAGTCGGACTAGCACAGATACGCAGTATTTT
TRBV11-2	TRBJ2-7	.	.	CASRPGVSWDYEQYF	TGTGCCAGCAGACCAGGGGTATCCTGGGACTACGAGCAGTACTTC
TRBV10-3	TRBJ1-2	TRBD1	few	CAISAQGANYGYTF	TGTGCCATCAGTGCCCAGGGGGCTAACTATGGCTACACCTTC
TRBV9	TRBJ2-7	TRBD1	.	CASSVGTGTGGSYEQYF	TGTGCCAGCAGCGTAGGCACCGGGACAGGGGGTTCGTACGAGCAGTACTTC